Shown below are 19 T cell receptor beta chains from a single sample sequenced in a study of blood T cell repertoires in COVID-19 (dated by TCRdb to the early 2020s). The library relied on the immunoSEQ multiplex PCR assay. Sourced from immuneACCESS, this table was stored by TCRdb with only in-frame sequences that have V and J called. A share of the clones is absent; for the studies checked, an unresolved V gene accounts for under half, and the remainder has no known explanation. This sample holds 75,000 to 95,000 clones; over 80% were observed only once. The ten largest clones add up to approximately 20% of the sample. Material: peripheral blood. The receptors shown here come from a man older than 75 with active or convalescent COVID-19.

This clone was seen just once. The CDR3 here is CATSDLTKVGSYNEQFF. For the CDR3, the DNA is TGTGCCACCAGTGACCTGACTAAAGTCGGAAGCTACAATGAGCAGTTCTTC. The rearrangement uses TRBV24-1 and TRBJ2-1, with D possibly TRBD2 on 5 matching bases. From germline, CDR1 is KGHDR and CDR2 SFDVKD. The CDR3 covers 17 residues. Between the trimmed V and J ends, which lost 4 bases and 3 bases, there was a span of 18 bases.

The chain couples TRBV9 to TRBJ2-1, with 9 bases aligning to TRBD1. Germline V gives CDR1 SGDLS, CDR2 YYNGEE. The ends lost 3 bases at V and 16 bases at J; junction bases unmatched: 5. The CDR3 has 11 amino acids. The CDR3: CASSGGQGVFF. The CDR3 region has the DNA TGTGCCAGCAGCGGGGGACAGGGAGTCTTCTTC.

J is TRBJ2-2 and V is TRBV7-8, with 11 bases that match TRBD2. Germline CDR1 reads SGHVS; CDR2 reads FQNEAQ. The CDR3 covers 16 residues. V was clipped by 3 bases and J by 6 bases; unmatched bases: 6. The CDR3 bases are TGTGCCAGCAGCTTCCTGACTAGCGGGGCCCCCGGGGAGCTGTTTTTT. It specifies CASSFLTSGAPGELFF.

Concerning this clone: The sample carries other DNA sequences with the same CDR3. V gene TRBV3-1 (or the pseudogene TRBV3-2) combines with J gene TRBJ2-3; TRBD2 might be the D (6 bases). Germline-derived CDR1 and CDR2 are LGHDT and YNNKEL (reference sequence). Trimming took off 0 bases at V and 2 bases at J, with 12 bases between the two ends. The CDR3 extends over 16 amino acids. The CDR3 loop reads CASSQDRAGNTDTQYF. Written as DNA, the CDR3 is TGTGCCAGCAGCCAAGATCGGGCGGGGAACACAGATACGCAGTATTTT.

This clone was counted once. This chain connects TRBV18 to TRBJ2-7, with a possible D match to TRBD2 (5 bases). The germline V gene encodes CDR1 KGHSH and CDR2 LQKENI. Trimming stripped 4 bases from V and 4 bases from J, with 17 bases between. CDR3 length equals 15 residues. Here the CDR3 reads CASSLRTVGPYEQYV. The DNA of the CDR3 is TGTGCCAGCTCACTCCGGACTGTCGGCCCTTACGAGCAGTACGTC.

The CDR3 sequence is CASSRGLITDTQYF. CDR3 nucleotide sequence: TGTGCCAGCAGCCGGGGACTAATCACAGATACGCAGTATTTT. The chain recombines TRBV5-6 with TRBJ2-3; 7 bases line up with TRBD2. Germline values: CDR1 SGHDT, CDR2 YYEEEE. The CDR3 consists of 14 residues. The ends lost 4 bases at V and 2 bases at J; junction bases unmatched: 4. Complete variable domain (other parts from reference TRBV5-6 and TRBJ2-3): DAGVTQSPTHLIKTRGQQVTLRCSPKSGHDTVSWYQQALGQGPQFIFQYYEEEERQRGNFPDRFSGHQFPNYSSELNVNALLLGDSALYLCASSRGLITDTQYFGPGTRLTVL.

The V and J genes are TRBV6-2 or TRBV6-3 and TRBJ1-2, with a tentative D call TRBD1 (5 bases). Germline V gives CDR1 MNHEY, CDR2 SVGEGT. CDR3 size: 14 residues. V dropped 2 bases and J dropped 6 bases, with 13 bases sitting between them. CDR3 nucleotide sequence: TGTGCCAGCAGTTACGGGCAGGGAGGCCATGGCTACACCTTC. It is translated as CASSYGQGGHGYTF.

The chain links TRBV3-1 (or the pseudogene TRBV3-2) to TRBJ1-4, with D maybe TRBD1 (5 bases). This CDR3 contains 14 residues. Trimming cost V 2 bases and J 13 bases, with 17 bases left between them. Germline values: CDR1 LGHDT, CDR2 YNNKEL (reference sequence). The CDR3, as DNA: TGTGCCAGCAGCCAACCATCCAGATCCGGGGGACTGTTTTTT. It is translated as CASSQPSRSGGLFF.

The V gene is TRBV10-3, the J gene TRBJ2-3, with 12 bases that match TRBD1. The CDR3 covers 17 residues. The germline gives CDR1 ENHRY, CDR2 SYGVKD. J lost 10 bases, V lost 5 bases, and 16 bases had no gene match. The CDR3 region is CAISQGTGGQPPSPQYF. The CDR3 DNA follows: TGTGCCATCAGTCAGGGGACAGGGGGCCAACCCCCCAGTCCGCAGTATTTT.

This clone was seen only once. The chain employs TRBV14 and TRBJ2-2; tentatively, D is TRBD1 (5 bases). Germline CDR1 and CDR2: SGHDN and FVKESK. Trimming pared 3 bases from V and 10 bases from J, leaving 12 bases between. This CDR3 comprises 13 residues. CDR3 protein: CASSHFSGLELFF. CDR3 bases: TGTGCCAGCAGCCACTTTTCAGGGTTGGAGCTGTTTTTT.

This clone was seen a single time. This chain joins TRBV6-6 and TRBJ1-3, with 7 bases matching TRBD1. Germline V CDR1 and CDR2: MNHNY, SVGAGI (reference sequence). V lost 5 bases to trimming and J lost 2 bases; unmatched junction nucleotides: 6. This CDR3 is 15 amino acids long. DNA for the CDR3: TGTGCCAGCAGTCCGCCGACAGGGACTGGAAACACCATATATTTT. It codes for CASSPPTGTGNTIYF.

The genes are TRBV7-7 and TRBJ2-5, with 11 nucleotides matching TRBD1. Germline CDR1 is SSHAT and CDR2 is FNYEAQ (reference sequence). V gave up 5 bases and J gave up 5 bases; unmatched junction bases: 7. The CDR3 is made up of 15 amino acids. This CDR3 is CASSPRTGGGETQYF. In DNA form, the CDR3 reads TGTGCCAGCAGCCCCCGGACAGGGGGCGGGGAGACCCAGTACTTC.

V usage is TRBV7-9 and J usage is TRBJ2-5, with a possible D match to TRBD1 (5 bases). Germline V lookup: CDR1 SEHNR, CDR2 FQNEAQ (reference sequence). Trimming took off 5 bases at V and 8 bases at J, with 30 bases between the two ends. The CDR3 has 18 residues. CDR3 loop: CASSGPLLTESPGDTQYF. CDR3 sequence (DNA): TGTGCCAGCAGCGGCCCTCTCTTGACAGAGTCCCCCGGTGATACCCAGTACTTC.

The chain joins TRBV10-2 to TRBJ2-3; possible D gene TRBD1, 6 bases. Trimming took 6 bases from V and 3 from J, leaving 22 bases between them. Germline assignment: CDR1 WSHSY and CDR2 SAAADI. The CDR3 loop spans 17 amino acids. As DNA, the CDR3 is TGCGCCAGCAGCCTCTCCCAGGGCAGGGGTCGTACAGATACGCAGTATTTT. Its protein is CASSLSQGRGRTDTQYF.

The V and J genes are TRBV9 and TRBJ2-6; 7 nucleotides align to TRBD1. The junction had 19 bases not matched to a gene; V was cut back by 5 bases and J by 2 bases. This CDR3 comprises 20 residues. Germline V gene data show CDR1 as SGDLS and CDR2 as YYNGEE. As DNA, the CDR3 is TGTGCCAGCAGTTATGGGAGACAGGGCAGGGCAAGACCTGGGGCCAACGTCCTGACTTTC. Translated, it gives CASSYGRQGRARPGANVLTF.

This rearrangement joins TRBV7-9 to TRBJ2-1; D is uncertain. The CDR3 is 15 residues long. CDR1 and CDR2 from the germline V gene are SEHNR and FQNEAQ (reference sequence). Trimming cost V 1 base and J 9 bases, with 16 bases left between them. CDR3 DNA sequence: TGTGCCAGCAGCTTAGGCGCAGGCGAGTTGGGTGAGCAGTTCTTC. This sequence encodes CASSLGAGELGEQFF.

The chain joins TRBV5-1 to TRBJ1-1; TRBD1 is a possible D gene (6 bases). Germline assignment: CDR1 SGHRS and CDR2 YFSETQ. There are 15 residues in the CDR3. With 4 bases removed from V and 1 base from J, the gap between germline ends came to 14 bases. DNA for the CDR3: TGCGCCAGCAGCCCCGGGGGGCCTCCGAACACTGAAGCTTTCTTT. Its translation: CASSPGGPPNTEAFF.

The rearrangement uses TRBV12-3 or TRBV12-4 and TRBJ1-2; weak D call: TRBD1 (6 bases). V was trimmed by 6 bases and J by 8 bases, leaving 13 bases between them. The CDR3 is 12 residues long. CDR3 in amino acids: CASRPGEGGYTF. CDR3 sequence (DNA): TGTGCCAGCAGACCAGGGGAGGGAGGCTACACCTTC.

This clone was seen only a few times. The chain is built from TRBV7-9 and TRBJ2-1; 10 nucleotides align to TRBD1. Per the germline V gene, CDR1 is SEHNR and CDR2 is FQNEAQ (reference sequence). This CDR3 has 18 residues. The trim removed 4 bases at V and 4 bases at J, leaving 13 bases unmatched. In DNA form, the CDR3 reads TGTGCCAGCAGCTCCCGACAGGGGGCCCTCGCGGATTACAATGAGCAGTTCTTC. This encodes CASSSRQGALADYNEQFF.